Sequencing of this T cell receptor beta chain was carried out in a study of a mutant IDH1 vaccine in newly diagnosed glioma. General study points: Of all patients, about 94% showed vaccine-induced immune responses.

In regard to this clone: Its matching antigen is unknown.

The CDR3 covers 16 residues. Germline CDR1 LNHDA, CDR2 SQIVND (reference sequence). The V end lost 6 bases, the J end lost 4 bases, and 18 bases lay between the germline ends. Time point specified: baseline, week 1 (first vaccination visit). This sample's treatment: pre-vaccination baseline after standard-of-care therapy. New WHO grade 3 or 4 astrocytomas that were IDH1-mutant and ATRX-lost occurred in the donors. This table comes from immunoSEQ multiplex PCR, and its TCRdb copy is limited to in-frame clones, with some not included. Altogether nearly 70,000 clones are present, around 74% being singletons, with the ten largest covering over 8%.

The genes are TRBV19 and TRBJ1-4, with a tentative D call TRBD1 (6 bases). The TCR comes from a man between 45 and 60 years old with glioma. The sample here was PBMCs, taken from a glioma patient treated with radiotherapy, temozolomide or both. This CDR3 is CASRTGTTSGNEKLFF. DNA of the CDR3: TGTGCCAGTAGAACGGGGACAACCTCCGGTAATGAAAAACTGTTTTTT.